The rows below give T cell receptor beta chains drawn from one sample of a study of CD8 T cells in Susac syndrome. Via MiXCR, TCRdb re-called the immunoSEQ multiplex PCR reads, giving one row per CDR3 protein. Of fewer than 350,000 distinct CDR3 sequences listed, about nine tenths are singletons. The sample was CD8+ T cells from PBMCs. The receptor source for this set is a human donor with multiple sclerosis. CDR3s include the opening cysteine and the closing phenylalanine or tryptophan. The D gene is left open where the match is weak. Expanded clones are given a class, and other clones once, few, many or no size at all.

abundance | j_gene | d_gene | v_gene | CDR3nt | CDR3aa
once | TRBJ1-5 | - | TRBV20-1 | TGCAGTGCTAGCCCCAATCAGCCCCAGCATTTT | CSASPNQPQHF
- | TRBJ1-1 | - | TRBV6-5 | TGTGCCAGCAGTTCCGGTCAGGGGCTCACTGAAGCTTTCTTT | CASSSGQGLTEAFF
- | TRBJ2-1 | TRBD2 | TRBV20-1 | TGCAGTGCTAGAGGCGACGGGACTAGCGGGAGGACTTACAATGAGCAGTTCTTC | CSARGDGTSGRTYNEQFF
- | TRBJ2-3 | TRBD2 | TRBV7-9 | TGTGCCAGCAGCCGTTGGCCTAGCGGGAGAACAGATACGCAGTATTTT | CASSRWPSGRTDTQYF
- | TRBJ2-2 | - | TRBV27 | TGTGCCAGCAGTTTATTCTCCGGGGCTGCCGGGGAGCTGTTTTTT | CASSLFSGAAGELFF
- | TRBJ2-4 | TRBD2 | TRBV4-1 | TGCGCCAGCAGTGAGGGGACTAGCGGGGGAGGCATTCAGTACTTC | CASSEGTSGGGIQYF
- | TRBJ2-3 | - | TRBV11-2 | TGTGCCAGCAGACCCCTCCGGGACTCAGCAGATACGCAGTATTTT | CASRPLRDSADTQYF
- | TRBJ2-7 | TRBD1 | TRBV28 | TGTGCCAGCAGTTTATTACCGATAGGACAGGGGGCGGTCGAGCAGTACTTC | CASSLLPIGQGAVEQYF
- | TRBJ2-7 | TRBD2 | TRBV20-1 | TGCAGTGCTAACGGGGTTGGTAGCGGGAGCTCCTACGAGCAGTACTTC | CSANGVGSGSSYEQYF
- | TRBJ2-2 | - | TRBV6-1 | TGTGCCAGCAGGGCCCCCGGGGAGCTGTTTTTT | CASRAPGELFF